The rows below give T cell receptor beta chains drawn from one sample of a study of cytomegalovirus exposure and HLA in healthy donors. Measured with immunoSEQ multiplex PCR; TCRdb has only the in-frame clones, and not every one. The sample includes about 200,000 clones, 82% seen only once; the top ten take approximately 0.092%. The sample comprised PBMCs. The source is a boy aged 2 to 10 in good health and CMV-seronegative. The CDR3 runs from the conserved cysteine through the conserved F or W. Fields, in order: D gene, V gene, clone size, J gene, CDR3 DNA, CDR3 protein. D genes are given only for firm matches. A clone size is listed for some rows: how often the clone was seen (once, few, many), or a class if it is expanded.

NA	TRBV4-2	once	TRBJ1-2	TGTGCCAGCAGCCCTCGCGGACAGCCTCAGAACTATGGCTACACCTTC	CASSPRGQPQNYGYTF
NA	TRBV19	NA	TRBJ1-3	TGTGCCAGTAGTTCAACAGGGCTAGGAAACACCATATATTTT	CASSSTGLGNTIYF
NA	TRBV5-8	NA	TRBJ1-2	TGTGCCAGCAGCTCTCGGTGGGGCCATGGCTACACCTTC	CASSSRWGHGYTF
NA	TRBV7-2	NA	TRBJ1-3	TGTGCCAGCAGCTTAAGCGGACTGCAGTCGAGGAACACCATATATTTT	CASSLSGLQSRNTIYF
NA	TRBV4-3	NA	TRBJ2-3	TGCGCCAGCAGCCCGCGAGCTAGCGTTGCCACAGATACGCAGTATTTT	CASSPRASVATDTQYF
NA	TRBV4-2	NA	TRBJ1-2	TGTGCCAGCAGCCAAGAACTCCCTAACTATGGCTACACCTTC	CASSQELPNYGYTF
NA	TRBV5-5	NA	TRBJ2-5	TGTGCCAGTAGCTGGGACACCCCTGGTGAGCAGTACTTC	CASSWDTPGEQYF
NA	TRBV13	NA	TRBJ1-1	TGTGCCAGCAGCCCCCGCACGGGAGGACACGGTGAAGCTTTCTTT	CASSPRTGGHGEAFF
NA	TRBV6-6	NA	TRBJ1-1	TGTGCCAGCAGTTCCCAGGGGAACACTGAAGCTTTCTTT	CASSSQGNTEAFF
NA	TRBV4-1	NA	TRBJ2-7	TGCGCCAGCAGCCCCAGTGGGGCTCTCTCCTACGAGCAGTACTTC	CASSPSGALSYEQYF
NA	TRBV6-1	NA	TRBJ1-1	TGTGCCAGCCGCACCGGCGTCGGGGACACTGAAGCTTTCTTT	CASRTGVGDTEAFF
NA	TRBV29-1	NA	TRBJ2-5	TGCAGCTACTCGAGGGCGATTTTGGCCGAGACCCAGTACTTC	CSYSRAILAETQYF
NA	TRBV4-1	few	TRBJ2-7	TGCGCCAGCAGCCAACTTCTGGGGGAGGCCTACGAGCAGTACTTC	CASSQLLGEAYEQYF
NA	TRBV25-1	NA	TRBJ1-2	TGTGCCAGCAGCCCCACAGGATTTTATGGCTACACCTTC	CASSPTGFYGYTF